Each of the 23 T cell receptor beta chains below was sequenced from the same sample in a study of naive and memory T cell subsets. The beta constant-region primer was an equimolar mix of two oligonucleotides covering TRBC1 and TRBC2. TCRdb re-analysed the UMI-ligation and nested PCR reads in MiXCR, keeping a single row per CDR3 protein. The table lists about 85,000 distinct CDR3 sequences, around 13% of them singletons. The sample was central memory CD4+ T cells from blood. The source is a human donor in good health.

This clonotype was seen ten or more times. The rearrangement links TRBV12-3 or TRBV12-4 to TRBJ1-2; D is undetermined. V lost 4 bases and J lost 4, with 19 bases in between. The CDR3 extends over 16 amino acids. The CDR3 DNA reads TGTGCCAGCAGTTCGGTAGAGGGTAGGGCTGGCTATGGCTACACCTTC. Residues: CASSSVEGRAGYGYTF.

The table lists this clonotype with a few counts. J is TRBJ2-6 and V is TRBV27; a weak D match, TRBD2 (5 bases). This CDR3 comprises 17 residues. Between the trimmed V and J ends, which lost 4 bases and 1 base, there was a span of 14 bases. Germline CDR1 and CDR2: MNHEY and SMNVEV (reference sequence). CDR3 in amino acids: CASSSIPPGSGANVLTF. CDR3 bases: TGTGCCAGCAGTTCCATACCCCCGGGGTCTGGGGCCAACGTCCTGACTTTC.

This clonotype was seen at least ten times. This chain connects TRBV2 to TRBJ2-6; D may be TRBD2 (6 bases). Per the germline V gene, CDR1 is SNHLY and CDR2 is FYNNEI. V lost 4 bases and J lost 0, with 10 bases in between. The CDR3 has 16 amino acids. The CDR3 DNA sequence: TGTGCCAGCAGTGGGGGACTGAGCTCTGGGGCCAACGTCCTGACTTTC. It codes for CASSGGLSSGANVLTF.

This clonotype has at least ten counts. This sequence joins TRBV2 and TRBJ2-1, with TRBD1 matching over 8 bases. The CDR3 covers 13 residues. Germline lookup yields CDR1 SNHLY and CDR2 FYNNEI. Trimming cost V 5 bases and J 7 bases; bases outside gene matches: 4. CDR3 DNA sequence: TGTGCCAGCAGTTGGCAGGGGGCGAATGAGCAGTTCTTC. Translation gives CASSWQGANEQFF.

This chain links TRBV6-2 or TRBV6-3 with TRBJ1-6; no clear D gene. The ends were cut back, 7 bases at V and 7 bases at J, with 14 bases in the middle. CDR3 length: 14 amino acids. Germline loops: CDR1 MNHEY, CDR2 SVGEGT. The DNA for the CDR3 is TGTGCCAGCACTGACCGGGCGAACAATTCACCCCTCCACTTT. It yields the protein CASTDRANNSPLHF.

This clonotype was seen many times. The rearrangement uses TRBV29-1 and TRBJ2-3, with D unresolved. This CDR3 is built from 11 residues. Germline CDR1 and CDR2: SQVTM and ANQGSEA. The germline V and J ends were trimmed by 6 bases and 6 bases, with 10 bases remaining between them. As DNA, the CDR3 is TGCAGCGTCCTCTTGCGGGATACGCAGTATTTT. Its translation: CSVLLRDTQYF.

This clonotype was seen ten or more times. The rearrangement uses TRBV7-2 and TRBJ1-2; D is unclear. The CDR3 sequence is 14 residues long. CDR1 and CDR2 (germline): SGHTA, FQGNSA. Trimming shortened V by 8 bases and J by 4 bases, and 17 bases separated the two germline ends. CDR3 residues: CASAPVRAGYGYTF. CDR3 sequence (DNA): TGTGCCAGCGCCCCTGTGAGGGCCGGCTATGGCTACACCTTC. Full variable domain (rest looked up from reference TRBV7-2 and TRBJ1-2): GAGVSQSPSNKVTEKGKDVELRCDPISGHTALYWYRQSLGQGLEFLIYFQGNSAPDKSGLPSDRFSAERTGGSVSTLTIQRTQQEDSAVYLCASAPVRAGYGYTFGSGTRLTVV.

The chain combines TRBV29-1 with TRBJ1-5, with a tentative D call TRBD1 (5 bases). Germline CDR1 reads SQVTM; CDR2 reads ANQGSEA. V was shortened by 4 bases and J by 3 bases, with 7 bases between the two germline ends. CDR3 length equals 12 residues. The CDR3 DNA reads TGCAGCGTTGGACAGTTCAATCAGCCCCAGCATTTT. This codes for CSVGQFNQPQHF.

The chain combines TRBV5-1 with TRBJ2-2; 8 bases are shared with TRBD1. The germline V gene has CDR1 SGHRS and CDR2 YFSETQ. The CDR3 sequence is 17 residues long. The ends lost 4 bases at V and 7 bases at J; junction bases unmatched: 15. CDR3 in amino acids: CASSPRTGSARGGELFF. CDR3 DNA: TGCGCCAGCAGCCCCCGGACAGGGAGCGCTCGGGGCGGGGAGCTGTTTTTT.

The rearrangement uses TRBV7-2 and TRBJ1-5; 9 bases are a match to TRBD1. CDR1 is SGHTA and CDR2 is FQGNSA in the germline V gene. This CDR3 spans 18 amino acids. With 2 bases clipped from V and 4 bases from J, the junction kept 12 bases outside the gene matches. CDR3 nucleotide sequence: TGTGCCAGCAGCTTAACGGAGGGGACAGGGACGAGGAATCAGCCCCAGCATTTT. Residues: CASSLTEGTGTRNQPQHF.

The chain uses TRBV10-3 and TRBJ1-3; D possibly corresponds to TRBD1 (6 bases). V gave up 0 bases and J gave up 3 bases, with 9 bases separating them. This CDR3 comprises 15 residues. CDR1 and CDR2 from the germline V gene are ENHRY and SYGVKD. This CDR3 reads CAISESGQNGNTIYF. CDR3 coding DNA: TGTGCCATCAGTGAGTCGGGACAAAATGGAAACACCATATATTTT.

This clonotype was recorded many times. The rearrangement links TRBV29-1 to TRBJ2-5; 11 positions agree with TRBD1. V shed 5 bases and J 7 bases; nucleotides not matched to a gene: 9. The CDR3 is 14 amino acids. Germline V gene lookup returns CDR1 SQVTM and CDR2 ANQGSEA. As DNA, the CDR3 is TGCAGCGTTTCCTCTGGACAGGGGGCTTGGACCCAGTACTTC. Protein product: CSVSSGQGAWTQYF.

The CDR3 region is CASSVGDRGAEETQYF. Here the CDR3 DNA reads TGTGCCAGCAGCGTCGGAGACAGGGGGGCGGAGGAGACCCAGTACTTC. The chain uses TRBV11-2 and TRBJ2-5; 9 positions agree with TRBD1. Trimming cost V 5 bases and J 5 bases; bases outside gene matches: 12. The CDR3 covers 16 residues. Germline CDR1 is SGHAT and CDR2 is FQNNGV.

This clonotype was detected only a few times. V usage is TRBV5-4 and J usage is TRBJ2-1, with unresolved D. V lost 4 bases, J lost 5 bases, and 4 bases lay in between. The CDR3 extends over 11 amino acids. Germline assignment: CDR1 SGHNT and CDR2 YYREEE (reference sequence). This CDR3 reads CASSGDNEQFF. In DNA form, the CDR3 reads TGTGCCAGCAGCGGTGACAATGAGCAGTTCTTC. Filled out from reference TRBV5-4 and TRBJ2-1, the complete variable domain reads ETGVTQSPTHLIKTRGQQVTLRCSSQSGHNTVSWYQQALGQGPQFIFQYYREEENGRGNFPPRFSGLQFPNYSSELNVNALELDDSALYLCASSGDNEQFFGPGTRLTVL.

This clonotype was picked up a small number of times. The rearrangement joins TRBV6-1 to TRBJ2-1; TRBD2 might be the D (5 bases). The length of the CDR3 is 12 residues. V was trimmed by 6 bases and J by 7 bases, leaving 10 bases between them. Germline lookup yields CDR1 MNHNS and CDR2 SASEGT. The CDR3 loop reads CASSGNGNEQFF. The CDR3 nucleotides read TGTGCCAGCAGCGGGAACGGAAATGAGCAGTTCTTC.

The sample holds a few counts of this clonotype. The chain couples TRBV2 to TRBJ1-2, with D possibly TRBD1 on 6 matching bases. Trimming took 0 bases from V and 5 from J, leaving 13 bases between them. CDR1 is SNHLY, CDR2 FYNNEI, per germline. The CDR3 loop spans 15 amino acids. CDR3 region: CASSEANGGQYGYTF. The CDR3 DNA is TGTGCCAGCAGTGAAGCTAATGGGGGGCAATATGGCTACACCTTC.

This sequence joins TRBV12-3 or TRBV12-4 and TRBJ1-2; D not certain. The CDR3 length is 13 residues. Trimming left V 2 bases short and J 4 bases short, with 8 bases between. CDR3 sequence (DNA): TGTGCCAGCAGTTTAACAGTCAGCTATGGCTACACCTTC. Its protein product is CASSLTVSYGYTF.

The chain recombines TRBV6-2 or TRBV6-3 with TRBJ2-6, with TRBD1 matching 8 bases. Per the germline V gene, CDR1 is MNHEY and CDR2 is SVGEGT. CDR3 length equals 18 residues. Unmatched junction bases numbered 9, after V lost 5 bases and J lost 0 bases. The CDR3 spells CASSQETGASSGANVLTF. The CDR3, as DNA: TGTGCCAGCAGTCAGGAGACAGGGGCTAGCTCTGGGGCCAACGTCCTGACTTTC.

This clonotype has a handful of counts. The chain combines TRBV29-1 with TRBJ1-5; D call uncertain. V lost 5 bases to trimming and J lost 4 bases, with 12 bases between them. The CDR3 has 13 amino acids. The germline V gene encodes CDR1 SQVTM and CDR2 ANQGSEA. CDR3: CSVLLKENQPQHF. In DNA, the CDR3 is TGCAGCGTTCTCCTAAAGGAGAATCAGCCCCAGCATTTT. The full variable domain, its missing parts supplied by reference TRBV29-1 and TRBJ1-5, is SAVISQKPSRDICQRGTSLTIQCQVDSQVTMMFWYRQQPGQSLTLIATANQGSEATYESGFVIDKFPISRPNLTFSTLTVSNMSPEDSSIYLCSVLLKENQPQHFGDGTRLSIL.

The V call is TRBV12-3 or TRBV12-4, the J call TRBJ2-1, with TRBD2 identical over 16 bases. This CDR3 contains 15 residues. V shed 6 bases, J shed 9 bases, and the junction held 5 bases outside the gene matches. CDR3 residues: CASRGTSGRGGEQFF. The CDR3 DNA sequence: TGTGCCAGCAGAGGGACTAGCGGGAGGGGGGGTGAGCAGTTCTTC.

The sample holds many counts of this clonotype. The V call is TRBV20-1, the J call TRBJ1-2, with D uncertain. Between the trimmed V and J ends, which lost 3 bases and 7 bases, there was a span of 9 bases. The germline gives CDR1 DFQATT, CDR2 SNEGSKA (reference sequence). The CDR3 has 11 amino acids. The CDR3 DNA reads as TGCAGTGCTAGGAAGGACTCTGGCTACACCTTC. It specifies CSARKDSGYTF.

There are a few counts of this clonotype. The chain is built from TRBV3-1 and TRBJ1-2, with 8 positions matching TRBD1. CDR1 is LGHDT, CDR2 YNNKEL, per germline (reference sequence). J lost 3 bases, V lost 3 bases, and 3 bases had no gene match. CDR3 length: 14 amino acids. The CDR3 region has the DNA TGTGCCAGCAGCCACACAGGGGGTGACTATGGCTACACCTTC. Translating it yields CASSHTGGDYGYTF.

The CDR3 loop reads CASSYGRGQTDTQYF. The CDR3 DNA reads as TGTGCCAGCAGTTATGGGCGGGGACAGACAGATACGCAGTATTTT. The V and J genes are TRBV12-3 or TRBV12-4 and TRBJ2-3, with a weak D call TRBD1 (7 bases). The CDR3 runs to 15 residues. Trimming pared 4 bases from V and 3 bases from J, leaving 14 bases between.